A selection of T cell receptor beta chains follows, all from one sample in a study of T cells after yellow fever vaccination. TCRdb fed the 5' RACE reads into MiXCR, producing one record per CDR3 protein. Of about 260,000 distinct CDR3 sequences in the sample, 10% to 15% were seen once. Here the sequenced sample was CD4+ T cells sorted from PBMCs, taken 45 days after the yellow fever booster vaccination. These receptors originate from a man aged 30 to 39 who received the YFV17D yellow fever vaccine. Each CDR3 is given with its conserved first and last residue. The order of the fields is J gene, clone size, D gene, V gene, CDR3 protein, CDR3 DNA. The D gene is left open where the match is weak. Rows give clone size only sometimes, using once, few, many, or a class for an expanded clone.

TRBJ2-5 | - | - | TRBV14 | CASSQDHRGAPRETQYF | TGTGCCAGCAGCCAAGATCATCGGGGGGCACCACGGGAGACCCAGTACTTC
TRBJ2-3 | - | - | TRBV11-2 | CASSPLSRTQYF | TGTGCCAGCAGCCCCCTTTCCCGTACGCAGTATTTT
TRBJ2-1 | - | - | TRBV7-9 | CASSLLGLGNEQFF | TGTGCCAGCAGCTTGCTGGGGTTAGGGAATGAGCAGTTCTTC
TRBJ2-7 | - | TRBD2 | TRBV7-9 | CASSLLAVSYEQYF | TGTGCCAGCAGCTTACTAGCGGTCTCCTACGAGCAGTACTTC
TRBJ1-4 | - | - | TRBV28 | CASSWGWGSEKLFF | TGTGCCAGCAGTTGGGGGTGGGGTAGTGAAAAACTGTTTTTT
TRBJ2-5 | few | TRBD2 | TRBV6-5 | CASSRPGTSGRQETQYF | TGTGCCAGCAGTCGTCCCGGGACTAGCGGGCGTCAAGAGACCCAGTACTTC
TRBJ2-7 | few | TRBD2 | TRBV28 | CASSPTGLAGKYEQYF | TGTGCCAGCAGTCCTACTGGACTAGCGGGAAAGTACGAGCAGTACTTC
TRBJ1-1 | - | TRBD1 | TRBV29-1 | CSVEPTGARGTEAFF | TGCAGCGTTGAGCCGACAGGGGCGCGGGGCACTGAAGCTTTCTTT
TRBJ2-3 | - | TRBD2 | TRBV6-6 | CASRTGGADTQYF | TGTGCCAGCAGGACGGGAGGCGCAGATACGCAGTATTTT
TRBJ2-7 | - | - | TRBV7-9 | CASTSDGSYEQYF | TGTGCCAGCACCTCGGACGGTTCGTACGAGCAGTACTTC
TRBJ2-2 | - | - | TRBV6-2/TRBV6-3 | CASSSEKGGGYLDGELFF | TGTGCCAGCAGTTCCGAAAAAGGTGGCGGATATTTAGACGGGGAGCTGTTTTTT
TRBJ1-4 | - | - | TRBV7-8 | CASSGEVGAYGEKLFF | TGTGCCAGCAGCGGGGAAGTTGGAGCGTACGGTGAAAAACTGTTTTTT
TRBJ2-1 | - | - | TRBV29-1 | CSVGLRLADNEQFF | TGCAGCGTTGGCTTACGACTGGCCGACAATGAGCAGTTCTTC
TRBJ1-2 | - | - | TRBV6-2/TRBV6-3 | CASSYRGPGQYYGYTF | TGTGCCAGCAGTTACCGGGGTCCAGGACAGTACTATGGCTACACCTTC
TRBJ2-7 | - | TRBD2 | TRBV3-1 | CASSPVLAGAYEQYF | TGTGCCAGCAGCCCCGTACTAGCGGGGGCCTACGAGCAGTACTTC
TRBJ2-3 | - | - | TRBV6-2/TRBV6-3 | CASSYIIGKPTDTQYF | TGTGCCAGCAGTTATATAATCGGGAAGCCCACAGATACGCAGTATTTT
TRBJ2-2 | - | - | TRBV4-2 | CASSQDMGRSWNTGELFF | TGTGCCAGCAGCCAAGACATGGGCAGATCATGGAACACCGGGGAGCTGTTTTTT
TRBJ2-3 | few | TRBD1 | TRBV20-1 | CSAPTGTASTDTQYF | TGCAGTGCTCCGACCGGGACAGCGAGCACAGATACGCAGTATTTT
TRBJ2-1 | - | TRBD2 | TRBV12-3/TRBV12-4 | CASRGPIAGGSYNEQFF | TGTGCCAGCAGGGGCCCGATAGCGGGAGGTTCCTACAATGAGCAGTTCTTC
TRBJ2-5 | - | TRBD1 | TRBV28 | CASNERGQNQETQYF | TGTGCCAGCAACGAGAGGGGACAGAACCAAGAGACCCAGTACTTC